The 27 T cell receptor beta chains in this list originate from one sample, sequenced in a study of response to subunit inactivated influenza vaccine. TCRdb reprocessed the RT-PCR reads via MiXCR and lists one record per CDR3 protein. Of approximately 530,000 distinct CDR3 sequences listed, around 8% are singletons. Sequenced material: PBMCs from blood, taken 23 months after vaccination. Source of these receptors: a man between 50 and 69 years old who received an inactivated influenza vaccine.

The CDR3 DNA sequence: TGTGCCTGGAGTGTATTTATTGAGGGGCACACCGGGGAGCTGTTTTTT. Its translation: CAWSVFIEGHTGELFF. V is TRBV30 and J is TRBJ2-2; D is tentatively TRBD1 or TRBD2 (5 bases each). Germline assignment: CDR1 GTSNPN and CDR2 SVGIG (reference sequence). V was pared by 0 bases and J by 3 bases, with 14 bases between. This CDR3 is 16 amino acids long.

This clonotype was seen a handful of times. The chain joins TRBV19 to TRBJ2-5, with 8 bases matching TRBD2. Trimming at V came to 3 bases and at J to 2 bases, leaving 2 bases not matched to a gene. This CDR3 region has 14 residues. Germline V lookup: CDR1 LNHDA, CDR2 SQIVND (reference sequence). The CDR3 sequence is CASSIGTRQETQYF. The CDR3 region has the DNA TGTGCCAGTAGTATCGGGACTAGGCAAGAGACCCAGTACTTC.

This clonotype turned up a few times. The chain is built from TRBV7-2 and TRBJ2-7, with 8 bases identical to TRBD1. CDR3 length: 14 residues. After removal of 4 bases from V and 4 bases from J, the junction contained 6 bases not matched to a gene. Germline-derived CDR1 and CDR2 are SGHTA and FQGNSA. CDR3 sequence reads: CASSSRTGQYEQYF. Here the CDR3 DNA reads TGTGCCAGCAGCTCCCGGACAGGGCAGTACGAGCAGTACTTC.

V and J are TRBV5-1 and TRBJ1-2; 9 bases align to TRBD1. Per the germline V gene, CDR1 is SGHRS and CDR2 is YFSETQ. The length of the CDR3 is 14 residues. The V gene end was trimmed by 6 bases and the J gene end by 2 bases; junction bases not matched to a gene: 5. This CDR3 reads CASTPGQGNYGYTF. CDR3 DNA sequence: TGCGCCAGCACACCCGGACAGGGGAACTATGGCTACACCTTC.

This clonotype was detected many times. The rearrangement joins TRBV18 to TRBJ1-5; D unclear. V shed 2 bases and J shed 0 bases, with 8 bases lying between them. This CDR3 has 15 amino acids. Germline V gene sequence: CDR1 KGHSH, CDR2 LQKENI. CDR3 in amino acids: CASSPGSYSNQPQHF. The CDR3 DNA follows: TGTGCCAGCTCACCAGGCAGCTATAGCAATCAGCCCCAGCATTTT.

The chain recombines TRBV12-3 or TRBV12-4 with TRBJ1-1; D gene uncertain. Trimming pared 8 bases from V and 0 bases from J, leaving 10 bases between. CDR3 length: 13 residues. The CDR3 protein is CASLGVMNTEAFF. The CDR3 DNA sequence: TGTGCCAGCCTTGGAGTGATGAACACTGAAGCTTTCTTT.

The table lists this clonotype with a few counts. The gene calls are TRBV5-1 and TRBJ2-7, with 9 bases aligning to TRBD2. From germline, CDR1 is SGHRS and CDR2 YFSETQ. The trim removed 0 bases at V and 3 bases at J, leaving 7 bases unmatched. CDR3 length: 16 amino acids. Here the CDR3 reads CASSLGPPAGGYEQYF. In nucleotides, the CDR3 is TGCGCCAGCAGCTTGGGCCCCCCAGCGGGAGGCTACGAGCAGTACTTC.

This clonotype occurred a few times. The chain combines TRBV5-5 with TRBJ1-5, with D possibly matching TRBD1 (5 bases). This CDR3 contains 15 residues. Trimming left V 0 bases short and J 6 bases short, with 13 bases between. Per germline, CDR1 SGHKS and CDR2 YYEKEE (reference sequence). The CDR3 sequence is CASSLEGAFGQPQHF. The CDR3 DNA reads TGTGCCAGCAGCTTGGAAGGGGCGTTCGGTCAGCCCCAGCATTTT.

In this sample, this clonotype turned up many times. The chain joins TRBV29-1 to TRBJ2-5; 10 positions match TRBD2. V was clipped by 4 bases and J by 2 bases; unmatched bases: 4. The CDR3 extends over 14 amino acids. Germline lookup yields CDR1 SQVTM and CDR2 ANQGSEA. For the CDR3, the DNA is TGCAGCGTTGGGGCTAGCGGGGGACAAGAGACCCAGTACTTC. Residues: CSVGASGGQETQYF.

The chain combines TRBV20-1 with TRBJ2-7, with 8 bases lining up with TRBD2. V dropped 0 bases and J dropped 6; count of bases not matched to a gene: 13. Germline loops: CDR1 DFQATT, CDR2 SNEGSKA (reference sequence). There are 16 residues in the CDR3. CDR3 DNA: TGCAGTGCTAGAGACGCGGGACCCCGGGGGGGTTTCGAGCAGTACTTC. Protein: CSARDAGPRGGFEQYF.

This clonotype appeared a few times. This rearrangement joins TRBV4-3 to TRBJ2-3; 11 positions match TRBD2. Per germline, CDR1 LGHNA and CDR2 YSLEER. Trimming at V came to 6 bases and at J to 4 bases, leaving 9 bases not matched to a gene. This CDR3 spans 16 amino acids. The CDR3 is CASRMLAGGYADTQYF. In DNA form, the CDR3 reads TGCGCCAGCAGGATGTTAGCGGGAGGGTACGCAGATACGCAGTATTTT.

This clonotype has just a few counts. CDR3 region: CASSPPGTGGGETQYF. DNA of the CDR3: TGTGCCAGCTCACCACCGGGGACAGGTGGTGGAGAGACCCAGTACTTC. The V call is TRBV18, the J call TRBJ2-5; 8 nucleotides match TRBD1. The CDR3 extends over 16 amino acids. Germline lookup yields CDR1 KGHSH and CDR2 LQKENI. J gave up 4 bases and V 0 bases, and 7 bases lay outside the gene matches.

This clonotype showed up many times. The chain employs TRBV27 and TRBJ1-4, with D possibly TRBD1 on 5 matching bases. The CDR3 covers 18 residues. The germline V gene has CDR1 MNHEY and CDR2 SMNVEV (reference sequence). V was trimmed by 3 bases and J by 7 bases, leaving 24 bases between them. Written as DNA, the CDR3 is TGTGCCAGCAGTTTCCTAACGGTGGGGCCGATTGAGGTTGAAAAACTGTTTTTT. As protein: CASSFLTVGPIEVEKLFF.

This clonotype appeared a few times. This chain uses TRBV12-3 or TRBV12-4 with TRBJ1-2; 7 nucleotides align to TRBD1. V gave up 6 bases and J gave up 4 bases; unmatched junction bases: 11. The length of the CDR3 is 15 residues. CDR3 residues: CASSDRDRVGYGYTF. The CDR3 region has the DNA TGTGCCAGCAGCGACCGTGACAGGGTAGGCTATGGCTACACCTTC.

J is TRBJ1-6 and V is TRBV10-3; no clear D. V shed 2 bases and J shed 8 bases, with 10 bases lying between them. CDR3 length: 14 amino acids. The germline V gene encodes CDR1 ENHRY and CDR2 SYGVKD. The CDR3 nucleotides are TGTGCCATCAGTGAGGGTGTGAGGGATTCACCCCTCCACTTT. Its protein product is CAISEGVRDSPLHF.

This clonotype was found many times. The chain employs TRBV15 and TRBJ1-5, with no clear D. The CDR3 is 13 residues long. V lost 0 bases to trimming and J lost 8 bases, with 8 bases between them. CDR1 LNHNV and CDR2 YYDKDF come from the germline V gene (reference sequence). The CDR3 bases are TGTGCCACCAGCAGAGATCCAAAAGAGCCCCAGCATTTT. It translates to CATSRDPKEPQHF.

The rearrangement links TRBV6-5 to TRBJ2-7, with D unresolved. Germline V gives CDR1 MNHEY, CDR2 SVGAGI. V dropped 7 bases and J dropped 5 bases, with 12 bases sitting between them. This CDR3 has 12 residues. The CDR3 DNA is TGTGCCAGCACGTCCGGGTTCAACGAGCAGTACTTC. Amino acids: CASTSGFNEQYF.

This chain links TRBV20-1 with TRBJ2-7, with TRBD2 matching 9 bases. After removal of 6 bases from V and 3 bases from J, the junction contained 6 bases not matched to a gene. CDR1 is DFQATT and CDR2 is SNEGSKA in the germline V gene (reference sequence). The CDR3 runs 13 residues. DNA for the CDR3: TGCAGTGCCGGGCGGGAGGGCCACTACGAGCAGTACTTC. Translating it yields CSAGREGHYEQYF.

The CDR3 loop reads CASSQDLVQSGETQYF. DNA of the CDR3: TGCGCCAGCAGCCAAGATCTAGTACAGTCAGGAGAGACCCAGTACTTC. This rearrangement joins TRBV4-3 to TRBJ2-5; no reliable D call. The V end lost 0 bases, the J end lost 4 bases, and 15 bases lay between the germline ends. CDR3 length: 16 residues. Germline CDR1 and CDR2: LGHNA and YSLEER.

In this sample, this clonotype turned up many times. The chain is built from TRBV10-3 and TRBJ2-3; 10 bases agree with TRBD2. The CDR3 extends over 15 amino acids. Germline V gives CDR1 ENHRY, CDR2 SYGVKD. V was pared by 3 bases and J by 8 bases, with 8 bases of the junction left unmatched. In DNA form, the CDR3 reads TGTGCCATCAGTGACGGGGTAGCGGGGGGAAGTACGCAGTATTTT. Protein: CAISDGVAGGSTQYF.

CDR3 amino acids: CAISAVRGDYNEQFF. The DNA for the CDR3 is TGTGCCATCAGTGCGGTGCGGGGGGACTACAATGAGCAGTTCTTC. This chain connects TRBV10-3 to TRBJ2-1, with TRBD2 matching 8 bases. Per germline, CDR1 ENHRY and CDR2 SYGVKD. V shed 4 bases, J shed 3 bases, and the junction held 5 bases outside the gene matches. This CDR3 region has 15 residues.

V is TRBV4-2 and J is TRBJ2-5, with a weak D call TRBD2 (6 bases). V lost 0 bases to trimming and J lost 4 bases, with 9 bases between them. CDR1 is LGHNA and CDR2 is YNFKEQ in the germline V gene. The CDR3 contains 14 residues. For the CDR3, the DNA is TGTGCCAGCAGCCAAGAGAGGAGGGCAGAGACCCAGTACTTC. Translation gives CASSQERRAETQYF.

This clonotype was found many times. The J gene is TRBJ2-5, the V gene TRBV18; 13 bases fit TRBD2. The CDR3 covers 19 residues. The germline gives CDR1 KGHSH, CDR2 LQKENI. Trimming took 1 base from V and 2 from J; bases not matched to a gene: 10. In DNA, the CDR3 is TGTGCCAGCTCACCACGTATTGGACTAGCGGGAGAAGCTCAAGAGACCCAGTACTTC. It specifies CASSPRIGLAGEAQETQYF.

There are a few counts of this clonotype. V is TRBV7-2 and J is TRBJ2-7; the match to TRBD1 covers 9 bases. CDR3 length: 16 residues. V lost 0 bases, J lost 3 bases, and 6 bases stayed unmatched. Germline V lookup: CDR1 SGHTA, CDR2 FQGNSA. The CDR3: CASSLANTGGFYEQYF. The DNA of the CDR3 is TGTGCCAGCAGCTTAGCGAACACAGGGGGCTTCTACGAGCAGTACTTC.

This clonotype was found a few times. The chain links TRBV12-3 or TRBV12-4 to TRBJ2-5; 9 positions match TRBD2. V was clipped by 5 bases and J by 5 bases; unmatched bases: 9. This CDR3 contains 15 residues. CDR3 coding DNA: TGTGCCAGCAGTCACCGTAGCGGGAGTGGCGAGACCCAGTACTTC. As protein: CASSHRSGSGETQYF.

The chain carries TRBV7-2 and TRBJ2-2; TRBD2 matches 10 bases. V lost 0 bases and J lost 3; bases outside the gene matches: 16. The CDR3 totals 21 residues. The germline V gene has CDR1 SGHTA and CDR2 FQGNSA. CDR3 in DNA: TGTGCCAGCAGCTTAGCCCCGCTGGGCCTAGCGGGAGTAAAGTACACCGGGGAGCTGTTTTTT. Protein sequence: CASSLAPLGLAGVKYTGELFF.

The chain is built from TRBV6-6 and TRBJ2-7; 9 bases fit TRBD1. CDR1 and CDR2 (germline): MNHNY, SVGAGI (reference sequence). V lost 5 bases to trimming and J lost 10 bases; unmatched junction nucleotides: 6. CDR3 length equals 12 residues. The DNA for the CDR3 is TGTGCCAGCAGTCCACCGGGACAGGGTCAGTACTTC. It codes for CASSPPGQGQYF.